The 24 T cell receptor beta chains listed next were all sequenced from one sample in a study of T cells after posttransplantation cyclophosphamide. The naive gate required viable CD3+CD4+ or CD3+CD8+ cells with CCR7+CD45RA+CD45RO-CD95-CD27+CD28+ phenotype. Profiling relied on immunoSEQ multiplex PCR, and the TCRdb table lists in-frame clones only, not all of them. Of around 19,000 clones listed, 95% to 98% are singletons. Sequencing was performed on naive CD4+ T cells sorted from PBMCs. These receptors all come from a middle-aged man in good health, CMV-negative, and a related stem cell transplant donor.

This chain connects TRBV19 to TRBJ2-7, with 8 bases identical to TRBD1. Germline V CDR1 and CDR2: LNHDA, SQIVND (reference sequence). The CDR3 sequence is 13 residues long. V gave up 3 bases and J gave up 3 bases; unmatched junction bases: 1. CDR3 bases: TGTGCCAGTAGTATCGGACAGGGCTACGAGCAGTACTTC. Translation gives CASSIGQGYEQYF.

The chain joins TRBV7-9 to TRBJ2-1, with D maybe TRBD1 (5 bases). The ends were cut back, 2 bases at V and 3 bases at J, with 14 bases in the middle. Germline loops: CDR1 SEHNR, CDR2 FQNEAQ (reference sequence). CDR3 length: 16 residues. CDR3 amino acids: CASSLIRTTFYNEQFF. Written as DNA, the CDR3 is TGTGCCAGCAGCTTAATCCGGACAACCTTCTACAATGAGCAGTTCTTC.

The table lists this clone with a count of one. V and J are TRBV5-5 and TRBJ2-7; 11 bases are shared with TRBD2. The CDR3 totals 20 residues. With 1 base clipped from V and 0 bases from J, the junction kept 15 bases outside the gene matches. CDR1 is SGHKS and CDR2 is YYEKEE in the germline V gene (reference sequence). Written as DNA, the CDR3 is TGTGCCAGCAGCTTGCGTCCGTTAGCGGGAGGGCCGAACCCCTCCTACGAGCAGTACTTC. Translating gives CASSLRPLAGGPNPSYEQYF.

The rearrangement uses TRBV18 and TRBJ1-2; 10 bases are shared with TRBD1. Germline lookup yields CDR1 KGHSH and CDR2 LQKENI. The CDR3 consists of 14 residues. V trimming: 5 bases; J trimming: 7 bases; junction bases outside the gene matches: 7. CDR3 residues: CASSNRQGARGYTF. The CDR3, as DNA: TGTGCCAGCTCAAATCGACAGGGGGCGCGTGGCTACACCTTC.

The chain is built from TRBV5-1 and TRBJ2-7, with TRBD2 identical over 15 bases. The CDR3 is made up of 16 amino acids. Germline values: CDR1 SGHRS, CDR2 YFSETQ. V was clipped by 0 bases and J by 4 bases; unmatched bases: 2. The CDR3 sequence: CASSLGGLAGGYEQYF. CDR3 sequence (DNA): TGCGCCAGCAGCTTGGGGGGACTAGCGGGAGGTTACGAGCAGTACTTC.

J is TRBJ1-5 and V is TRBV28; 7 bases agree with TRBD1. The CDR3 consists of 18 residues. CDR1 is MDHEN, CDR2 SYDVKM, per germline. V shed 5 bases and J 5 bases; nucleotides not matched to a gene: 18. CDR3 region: CASSGFGQAAEADQPQHF. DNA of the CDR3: TGTGCCAGCAGTGGATTTGGACAGGCGGCCGAGGCAGATCAGCCCCAGCATTTT.

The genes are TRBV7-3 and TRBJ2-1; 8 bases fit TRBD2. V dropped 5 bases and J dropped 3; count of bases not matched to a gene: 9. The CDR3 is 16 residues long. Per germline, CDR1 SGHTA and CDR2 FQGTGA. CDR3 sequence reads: CASSLGVREDYNEQFF. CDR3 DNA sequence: TGTGCCAGCAGCCTCGGGGTGCGGGAGGACTACAATGAGCAGTTCTTC.

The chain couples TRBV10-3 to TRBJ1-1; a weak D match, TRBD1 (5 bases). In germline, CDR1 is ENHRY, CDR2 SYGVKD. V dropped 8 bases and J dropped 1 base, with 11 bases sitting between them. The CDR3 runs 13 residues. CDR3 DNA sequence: TGTGCCATCGGGGGGACCGCGAACACTGAAGCTTTCTTT. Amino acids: CAIGGTANTEAFF.

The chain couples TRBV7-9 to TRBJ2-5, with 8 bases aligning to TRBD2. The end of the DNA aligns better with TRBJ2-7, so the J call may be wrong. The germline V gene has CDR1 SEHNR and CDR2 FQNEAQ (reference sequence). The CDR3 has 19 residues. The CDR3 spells CASSLGGGLGRGSTYEQYF. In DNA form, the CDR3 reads TGTGCCAGCAGCTTAGGTGGGGGACTAGGAAGAGGTTCGACCTACGAGCAGTACTTC.

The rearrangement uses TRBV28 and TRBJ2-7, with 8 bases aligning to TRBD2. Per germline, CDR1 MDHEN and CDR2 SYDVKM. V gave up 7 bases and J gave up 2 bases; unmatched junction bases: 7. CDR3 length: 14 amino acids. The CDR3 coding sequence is TGTGCCAGCATCGGAGGACTAGCTCCCTACGAGCAGTACTTC. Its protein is CASIGGLAPYEQYF. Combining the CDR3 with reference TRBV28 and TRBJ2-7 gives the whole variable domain DVKVTQSSRYLVKRTGEKVFLECVQDMDHENMFWYRQDPGLGLRLIYFSYDVKMKEKGDIPEGYSVSREKKERFSLILESASTNQTSMYLCASIGGLAPYEQYFGPGTRLTVT.

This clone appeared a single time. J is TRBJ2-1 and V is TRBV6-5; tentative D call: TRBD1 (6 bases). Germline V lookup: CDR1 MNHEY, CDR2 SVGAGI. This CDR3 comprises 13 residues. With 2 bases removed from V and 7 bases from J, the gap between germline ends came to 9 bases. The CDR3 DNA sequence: TGTGCCAGCAGTTACACTAGGGGGAATGAGCAGTTCTTC. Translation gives CASSYTRGNEQFF.

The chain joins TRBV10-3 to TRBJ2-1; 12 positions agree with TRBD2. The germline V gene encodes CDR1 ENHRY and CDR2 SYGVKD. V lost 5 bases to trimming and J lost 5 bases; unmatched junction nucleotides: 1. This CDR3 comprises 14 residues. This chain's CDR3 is CAISRLAGDNEQFF. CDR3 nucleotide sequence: TGTGCCATCAGTCGACTAGCGGGAGACAATGAGCAGTTCTTC.

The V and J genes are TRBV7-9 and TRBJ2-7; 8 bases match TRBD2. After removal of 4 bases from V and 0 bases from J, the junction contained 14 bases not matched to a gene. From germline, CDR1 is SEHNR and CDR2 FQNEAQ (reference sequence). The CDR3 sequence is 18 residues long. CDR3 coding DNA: TGTGCCAGCAGCTCACACCCGACCCAGCGGGAGAGCTCCTACGAGCAGTACTTC. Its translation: CASSSHPTQRESSYEQYF.

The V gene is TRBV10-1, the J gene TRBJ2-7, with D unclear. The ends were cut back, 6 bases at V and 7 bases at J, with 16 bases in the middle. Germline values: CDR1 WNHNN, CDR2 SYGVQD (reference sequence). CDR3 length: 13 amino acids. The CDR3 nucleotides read TGCGCCAGCAGCCCTCCCTCAGGCTCGGAGCAGTACTTC. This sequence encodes CASSPPSGSEQYF.

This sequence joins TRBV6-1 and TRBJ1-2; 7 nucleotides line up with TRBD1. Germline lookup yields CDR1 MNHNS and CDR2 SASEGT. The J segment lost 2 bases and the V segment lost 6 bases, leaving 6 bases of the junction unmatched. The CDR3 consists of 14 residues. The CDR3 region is CASSVQGQNYGYTF. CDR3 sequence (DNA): TGTGCCAGCAGCGTACAGGGACAGAACTATGGCTACACCTTC.

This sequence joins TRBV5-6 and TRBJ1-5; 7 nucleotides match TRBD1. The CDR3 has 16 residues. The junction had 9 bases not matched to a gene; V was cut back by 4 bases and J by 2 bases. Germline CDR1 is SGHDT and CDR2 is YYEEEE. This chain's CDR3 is CASSRQGYSGNQPQHF. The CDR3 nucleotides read TGTGCCAGCAGCAGACAGGGCTATTCGGGCAATCAGCCCCAGCATTTT. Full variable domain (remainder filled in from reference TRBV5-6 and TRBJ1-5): DAGVTQSPTHLIKTRGQQVTLRCSPKSGHDTVSWYQQALGQGPQFIFQYYEEEERQRGNFPDRFSGHQFPNYSSELNVNALLLGDSALYLCASSRQGYSGNQPQHFGDGTRLSIL.

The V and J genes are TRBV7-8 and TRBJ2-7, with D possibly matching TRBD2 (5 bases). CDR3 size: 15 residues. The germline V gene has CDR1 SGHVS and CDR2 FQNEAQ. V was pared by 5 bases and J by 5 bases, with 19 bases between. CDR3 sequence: CASSAVGSGVHEQYF. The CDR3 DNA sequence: TGTGCCAGCAGCGCAGTTGGATCCGGGGTCCACGAGCAGTACTTC.

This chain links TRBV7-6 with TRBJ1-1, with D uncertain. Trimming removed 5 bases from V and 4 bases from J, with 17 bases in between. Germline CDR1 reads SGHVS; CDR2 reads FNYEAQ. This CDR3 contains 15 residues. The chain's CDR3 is CASSPRGVGGTEAFF. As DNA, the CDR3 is TGTGCCAGCAGCCCCCGGGGAGTGGGCGGCACTGAAGCTTTCTTT.

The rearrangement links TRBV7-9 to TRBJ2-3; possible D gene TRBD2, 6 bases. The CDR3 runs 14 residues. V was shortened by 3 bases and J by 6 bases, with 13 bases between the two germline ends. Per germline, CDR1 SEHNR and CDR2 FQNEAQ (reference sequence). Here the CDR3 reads CASSFRLALDTQYF. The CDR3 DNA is TGTGCCAGCAGCTTTCGGCTAGCGTTGGATACGCAGTATTTT.

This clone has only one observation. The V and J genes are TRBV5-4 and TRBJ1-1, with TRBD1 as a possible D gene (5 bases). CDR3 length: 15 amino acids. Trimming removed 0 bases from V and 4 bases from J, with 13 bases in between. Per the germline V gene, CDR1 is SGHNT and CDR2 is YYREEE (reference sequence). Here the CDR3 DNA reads TGTGCCAGCAGCTTGGCGGCAGGGAGGGGCACTGAAGCTTTCTTT. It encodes CASSLAAGRGTEAFF.

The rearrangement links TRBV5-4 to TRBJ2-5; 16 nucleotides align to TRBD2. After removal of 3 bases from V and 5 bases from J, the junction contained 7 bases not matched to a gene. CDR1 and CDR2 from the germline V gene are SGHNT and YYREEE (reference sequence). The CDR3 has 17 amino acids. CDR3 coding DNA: TGTGCCAGCAGCTCCGGGACTAGCGGGAGGGCCGGGGAGACCCAGTACTTC. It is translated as CASSSGTSGRAGETQYF.

The CDR3 loop reads CASRQQGASNYGYTF. The CDR3 DNA reads as TGTGCCAGCAGGCAACAGGGGGCATCTAACTATGGCTACACCTTC. The V call is TRBV28, the J call TRBJ1-2; 9 positions match TRBD1. The CDR3 length is 15 residues. Trimming removed 6 bases from V and 0 bases from J; junction bases left unmatched: 5. Germline V lookup: CDR1 MDHEN, CDR2 SYDVKM.

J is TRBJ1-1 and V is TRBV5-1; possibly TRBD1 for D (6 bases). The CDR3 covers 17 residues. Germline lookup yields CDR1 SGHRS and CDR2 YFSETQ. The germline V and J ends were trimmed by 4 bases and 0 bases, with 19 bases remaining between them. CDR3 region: CASSPRGRGFMNTEAFF. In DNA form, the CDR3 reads TGCGCCAGCAGCCCGCGAGGCAGGGGCTTCATGAACACTGAAGCTTTCTTT.

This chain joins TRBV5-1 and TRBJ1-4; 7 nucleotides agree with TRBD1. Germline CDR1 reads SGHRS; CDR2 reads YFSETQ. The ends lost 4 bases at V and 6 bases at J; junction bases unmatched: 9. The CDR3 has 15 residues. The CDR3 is CASSLAGGVDEKLFF. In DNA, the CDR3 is TGCGCCAGCAGCCTGGCAGGGGGTGTGGATGAAAAACTGTTTTTT.